This T cell receptor (beta chain) derives from a study of HIV-infected patients and healthy controls. This clonotype has ten or more counts. The antigen remains undetermined. No cell fractionation was done, so the repertoire covers all unsorted peripheral blood T cells. The CDR3 loop spans 14 amino acids. With 4 bases clipped from V and 6 bases from J, the junction kept 5 bases outside the gene matches. Germline CDR1 reads SNHLY; CDR2 reads FYNNEI. Study conclusions and caveats: CDR3 sharing between individuals was lower in HIV-infected patients than in healthy controls.

About 480 ng RNA was reverse transcribed with alpha and beta constant-region primers. Using multiplexing indices, alpha and beta chain libraries were generated apart by chain-specific third strand synthesis. The library got P5 and P7 elements plus a second index, then an approximately 24-cycle PCR. TCRdb recomputed calls from the 5' RACE reads with MiXCR, one row per CDR3 protein. The repertoire holds some 17,000 distinct CDR3 sequences, with 9.4% as singletons. The rearrangement joins TRBV2 to TRBJ1-2; 10 bases align to TRBD1. Sequencing was done on a sample of blood. This sequence was found in an adult in good health. CDR3 residues: CASSAWDRGDGYTF. The CDR3 DNA sequence: TGTGCCAGCAGTGCTTGGGACAGGGGCGATGGCTACACCTTC.